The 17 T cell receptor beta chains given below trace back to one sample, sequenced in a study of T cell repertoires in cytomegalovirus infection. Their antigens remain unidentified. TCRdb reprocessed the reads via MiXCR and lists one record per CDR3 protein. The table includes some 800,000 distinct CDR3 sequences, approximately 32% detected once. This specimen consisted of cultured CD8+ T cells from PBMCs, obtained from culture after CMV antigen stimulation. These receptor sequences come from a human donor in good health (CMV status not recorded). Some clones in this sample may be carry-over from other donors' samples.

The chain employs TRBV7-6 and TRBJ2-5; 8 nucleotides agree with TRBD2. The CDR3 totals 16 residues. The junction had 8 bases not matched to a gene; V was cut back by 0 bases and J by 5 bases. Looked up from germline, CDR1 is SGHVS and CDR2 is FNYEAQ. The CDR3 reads CASSLAPAGGGETQYF. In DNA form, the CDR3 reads TGTGCCAGCAGCTTAGCGCCGGCGGGGGGTGGTGAGACCCAGTACTTC.

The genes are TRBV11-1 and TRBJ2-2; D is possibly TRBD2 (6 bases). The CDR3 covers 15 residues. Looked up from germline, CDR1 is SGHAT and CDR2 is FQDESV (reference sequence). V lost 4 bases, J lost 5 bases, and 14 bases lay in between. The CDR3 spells CASSSEGISTGELFF. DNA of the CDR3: TGTGCCAGCAGCTCGGAGGGAATTAGTACCGGGGAGCTGTTTTTT.

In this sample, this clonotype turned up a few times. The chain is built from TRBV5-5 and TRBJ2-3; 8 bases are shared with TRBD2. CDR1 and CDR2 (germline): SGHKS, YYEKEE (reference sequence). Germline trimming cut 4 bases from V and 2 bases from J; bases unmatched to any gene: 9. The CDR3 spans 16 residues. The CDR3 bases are TGTGCCAGCAGCCGGGGGGGCGGAGGGTACACAGATACGCAGTATTTT. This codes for CASSRGGGGYTDTQYF.

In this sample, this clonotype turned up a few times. The CDR3 nucleotides read TGTGCCAGCAGCGTAGTTCCCCGGGACACTGAAGCTTTCTTT. It specifies CASSVVPRDTEAFF. J is TRBJ1-1 and V is TRBV9; unclear D gene. Germline V gene data show CDR1 as SGDLS and CDR2 as YYNGEE. This CDR3 spans 14 amino acids. Trimming took 0 bases from V and 3 from J, leaving 9 bases between them.

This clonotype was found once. The CDR3 DNA reads as TGTGCCATCAGTGAGTCACGGGGACAGGGGGTTCACTATGGCTACACCTTC. It is translated as CAISESRGQGVHYGYTF. This sequence joins TRBV10-3 and TRBJ1-2, with TRBD1 matching over 11 bases. The CDR3 has 17 amino acids. Germline CDR1 is ENHRY and CDR2 is SYGVKD. The trim removed 0 bases at V and 3 bases at J, leaving 6 bases unmatched.

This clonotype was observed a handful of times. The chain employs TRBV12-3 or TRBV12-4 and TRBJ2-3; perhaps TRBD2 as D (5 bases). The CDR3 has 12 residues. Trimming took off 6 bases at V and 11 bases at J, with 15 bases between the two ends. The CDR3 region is CASRSPSLVQYF. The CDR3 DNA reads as TGTGCCAGCAGGTCCCCCTCACTAGTGCAGTATTTT.

Here the CDR3 DNA reads TGTGCCAGCAAGCGAAGGGGTCGGAACACCGGGGAGCTGTTTTTT. Encoded protein: CASKRRGRNTGELFF. This chain joins TRBV6-2 or TRBV6-3 and TRBJ2-2; TRBD1 is a possible D gene (5 bases). CDR3 length: 15 residues. Per the germline V gene, CDR1 is MNHEY and CDR2 is SVGEGT. Trimming stripped 7 bases from V and 1 base from J, with 13 bases between.

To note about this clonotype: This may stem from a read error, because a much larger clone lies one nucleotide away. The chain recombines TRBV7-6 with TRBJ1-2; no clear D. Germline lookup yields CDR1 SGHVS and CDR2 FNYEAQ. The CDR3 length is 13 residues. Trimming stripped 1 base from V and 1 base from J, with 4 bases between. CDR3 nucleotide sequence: TGTGCCAGCAGCTTAGAAGATAACTATGGCTACACCTTC. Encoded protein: CASSLEDNYGYTF.

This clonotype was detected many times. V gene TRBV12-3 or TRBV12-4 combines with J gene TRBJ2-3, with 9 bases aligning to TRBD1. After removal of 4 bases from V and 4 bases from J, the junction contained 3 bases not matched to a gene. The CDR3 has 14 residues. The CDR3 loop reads CASSWTGVSDTQYF. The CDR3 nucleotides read TGTGCCAGCAGTTGGACAGGGGTGTCAGATACGCAGTATTTT.

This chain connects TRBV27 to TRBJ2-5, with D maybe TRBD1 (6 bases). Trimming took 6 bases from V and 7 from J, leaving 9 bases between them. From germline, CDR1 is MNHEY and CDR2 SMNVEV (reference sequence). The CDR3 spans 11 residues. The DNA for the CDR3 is TGTGCCAGCAGAGAGGGGGTGACCCAGTACTTC. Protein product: CASREGVTQYF.

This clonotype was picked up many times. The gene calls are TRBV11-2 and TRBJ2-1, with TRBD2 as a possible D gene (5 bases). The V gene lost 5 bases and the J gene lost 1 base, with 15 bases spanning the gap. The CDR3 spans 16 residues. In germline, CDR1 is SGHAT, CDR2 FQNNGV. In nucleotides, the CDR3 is TGTGCCAGCAGCCACCCGGGCCGGGGATCCTACAATGAGCAGTTCTTC. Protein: CASSHPGRGSYNEQFF.

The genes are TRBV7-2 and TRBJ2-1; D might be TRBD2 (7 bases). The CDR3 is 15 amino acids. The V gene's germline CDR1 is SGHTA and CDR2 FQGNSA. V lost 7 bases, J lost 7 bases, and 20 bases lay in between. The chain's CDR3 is CASNRGGGALNEQFF. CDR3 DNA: TGTGCCAGCAACCGGGGAGGGGGGGCGTTGAATGAGCAGTTCTTC.

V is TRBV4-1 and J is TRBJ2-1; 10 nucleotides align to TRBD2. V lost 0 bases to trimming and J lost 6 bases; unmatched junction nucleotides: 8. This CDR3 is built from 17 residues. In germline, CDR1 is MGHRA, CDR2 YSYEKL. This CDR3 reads CASSQDRSGGARNEQFF. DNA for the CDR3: TGCGCCAGCAGCCAAGATAGAAGCGGGGGGGCCCGCAATGAGCAGTTCTTC.

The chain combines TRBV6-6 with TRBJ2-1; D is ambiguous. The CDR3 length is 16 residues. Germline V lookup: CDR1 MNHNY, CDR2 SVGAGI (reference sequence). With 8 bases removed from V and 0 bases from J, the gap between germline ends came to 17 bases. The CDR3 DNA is TGTGCCAGCTCATTCGTGGCCTGGGGCTCCTACAATGAGCAGTTCTTC. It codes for CASSFVAWGSYNEQFF.

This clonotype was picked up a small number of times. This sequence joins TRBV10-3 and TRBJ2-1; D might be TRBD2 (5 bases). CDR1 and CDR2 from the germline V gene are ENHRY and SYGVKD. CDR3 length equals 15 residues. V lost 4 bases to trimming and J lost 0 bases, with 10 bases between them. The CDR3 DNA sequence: TGTGCCATCAGTGCCACTAGTAGCTCCTACAATGAGCAGTTCTTC. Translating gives CAISATSSSYNEQFF.

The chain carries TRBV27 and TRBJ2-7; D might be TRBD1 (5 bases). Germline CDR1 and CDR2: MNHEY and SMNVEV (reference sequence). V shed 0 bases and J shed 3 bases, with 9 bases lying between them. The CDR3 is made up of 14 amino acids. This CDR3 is CASSLSRQGYEQYF. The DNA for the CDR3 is TGTGCCAGCAGTTTATCGCGGCAGGGCTACGAGCAGTACTTC.

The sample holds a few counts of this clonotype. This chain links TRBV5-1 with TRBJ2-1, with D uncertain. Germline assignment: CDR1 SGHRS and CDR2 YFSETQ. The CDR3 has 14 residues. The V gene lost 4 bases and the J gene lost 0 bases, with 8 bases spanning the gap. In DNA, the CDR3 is TGCGCCAGCAGCCAAATTAGCTCCTACAATGAGCAGTTCTTC. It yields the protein CASSQISSYNEQFF.